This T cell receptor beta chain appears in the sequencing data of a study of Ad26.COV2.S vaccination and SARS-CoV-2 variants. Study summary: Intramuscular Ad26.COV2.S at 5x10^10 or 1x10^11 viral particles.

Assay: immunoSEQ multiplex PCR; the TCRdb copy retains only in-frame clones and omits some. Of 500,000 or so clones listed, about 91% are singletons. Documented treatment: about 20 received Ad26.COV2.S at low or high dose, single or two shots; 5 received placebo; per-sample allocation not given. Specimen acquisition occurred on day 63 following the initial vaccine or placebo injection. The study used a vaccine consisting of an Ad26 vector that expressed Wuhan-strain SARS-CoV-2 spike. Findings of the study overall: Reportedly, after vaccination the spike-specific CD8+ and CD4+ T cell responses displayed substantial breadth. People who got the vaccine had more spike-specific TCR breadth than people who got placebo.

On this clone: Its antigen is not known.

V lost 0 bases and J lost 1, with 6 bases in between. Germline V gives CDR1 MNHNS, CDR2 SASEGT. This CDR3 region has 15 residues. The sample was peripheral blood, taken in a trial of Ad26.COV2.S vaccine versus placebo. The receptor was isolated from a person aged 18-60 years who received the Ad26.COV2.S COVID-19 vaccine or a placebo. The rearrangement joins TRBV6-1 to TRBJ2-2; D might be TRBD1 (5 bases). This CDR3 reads CASSEATGNTGELFF. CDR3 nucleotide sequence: TGTGCCAGCAGTGAAGCAACAGGGAACACCGGGGAGCTGTTTTTT.